Below, 28 T cell receptor beta chains from the same sample are listed, as sequenced in a study of OX40 agonist ivuxolimab in advanced cancers. Profiled with immunoSEQ multiplex PCR; TCRdb holds only in-frame clones, not every one. The sample lists about 98,000 clones, roughly nine tenths seen once, with 0.45% to 0.55% in the top ten. Sample: CD4+ or CD8+ T cells sorted from blood, taken in a trial of the OX40 agonist ivuxolimab. The receptors were gathered from an adult with an advanced solid tumor such as melanoma, head and neck, liver or kidney cancer.

The chain employs TRBV28 and TRBJ2-1; 7 nucleotides line up with TRBD1. CDR1 is MDHEN and CDR2 is SYDVKM in the germline V gene. This CDR3 comprises 14 residues. J lost 9 bases, V lost 6 bases, and 11 bases had no gene match. CDR3 bases: TGTGCCAGCAGCCCGAGGGGGCCCGACGGTGAGCAGTTCTTC. This gives the protein CASSPRGPDGEQFF.

The V and J genes are TRBV6-6 and TRBJ2-3, with D tentatively TRBD1 or TRBD2 (5 bases each). Germline CDR1 and CDR2: MNHNY and SVGAGI (reference sequence). V was pared by 5 bases and J by 6 bases, with 15 bases between. CDR3 size: 14 residues. The CDR3 sequence is CASSLRGTPDTQYF. DNA for the CDR3: TGTGCCAGCAGTCTTAGAGGGACGCCGGATACGCAGTATTTT.

Written as DNA, the CDR3 is TGTGCCAGCAGCGAACGGGGCTCCCCACTTTCCTTCTCTGGGGCCAACGTCCTGACTTTC. Translation gives CASSERGSPLSFSGANVLTF. The chain employs TRBV6-1 and TRBJ2-6, with D possibly being TRBD1 or TRBD2 (5 bases each). The V and J ends lost 6 bases and 0 bases respectively, with 24 bases between them. Germline-derived CDR1 and CDR2 are MNHNS and SASEGT. The CDR3 has 20 residues.

The J gene is TRBJ2-4, the V gene TRBV7-2; perhaps TRBD2 as D (5 bases). This CDR3 comprises 17 residues. V was cut by 2 bases and J by 1 base, with 15 bases left in between. Germline V CDR1 and CDR2: SGHTA, FQGNSA. The CDR3 DNA sequence: TGTGCCAGCAGCTTAAAGGGAGTCCAAGAGGCCAAAAACATTCAGTACTTC. This translates into CASSLKGVQEAKNIQYF.

Within the sample, this clone is medium-sized. Because the CDR3 is missing its conserved closing phenylalanine or tryptophan, this is likely a read error. This chain links TRBV7-9 with TRBJ1-6; 11 bases align to TRBD1. The CDR3 totals 12 residues. Trimming removed 5 bases from V and 15 bases from J; junction bases left unmatched: 3. Germline V gene sequence: CDR1 SEHNR, CDR2 FQNEAQ (reference sequence). Written as DNA, the CDR3 is TGTGCCAGCAGCCGGACAGGGGGCCTCCTCCACCTT. This gives the protein CASSRTGGLLHL.

V usage is TRBV7-3 and J usage is TRBJ2-3; D unclear. The V end was cut by 6 bases, the J end by 6 bases, with 10 bases between. Germline V gene sequence: CDR1 SGHTA, CDR2 FQGTGA. This CDR3 comprises 12 residues. CDR3 protein: CASSSGPDTQYF. The DNA for the CDR3 is TGTGCCAGCAGTTCTGGTCCGGATACGCAGTATTTT.

This clone has more than one count but fewer than ten. This CDR3 is CASSSHTSGVLREQFF. The CDR3, as DNA: TGTGCCAGCAGTTCCCACACTAGTGGGGTTTTACGTGAGCAGTTCTTC. This chain links TRBV6-5 with TRBJ2-1; TRBD2 might be the D (5 bases). This CDR3 comprises 16 residues. Trimming took off 4 bases at V and 9 bases at J, with 22 bases between the two ends. Germline V lookup: CDR1 MNHEY, CDR2 SVGAGI.

This clone was seen just once. This rearrangement joins TRBV5-1 to TRBJ2-1, with D unclear. The CDR3 runs to 13 residues. CDR1 SGHRS and CDR2 YFSETQ come from the germline V gene. V was cut by 3 bases and J by 1 base, with 5 bases left in between. The CDR3 nucleotides are TGCGCCAGCAGCTATTATTCCTACAATGAGCAGTTCTTC. Its translation: CASSYYSYNEQFF.

The V and J genes are TRBV2 and TRBJ1-1, with D hard to call. The germline V gene has CDR1 SNHLY and CDR2 FYNNEI. The CDR3 is made up of 14 amino acids. Trimming left V 7 bases short and J 0 bases short, with 12 bases between. The CDR3 is CASNRGLVNTEAFF. Written as DNA, the CDR3 is TGTGCCAGCAATCGGGGATTGGTGAACACTGAAGCTTTCTTT.

This chain connects TRBV5-6 to TRBJ2-2; D is perhaps TRBD2 (6 bases). The CDR3 is 18 amino acids. Trimming removed 4 bases from V and 3 bases from J, with 22 bases in between. Per germline, CDR1 SGHDT and CDR2 YYEEEE. In nucleotides, the CDR3 is TGTGCCAGCAGCCCCGGACTATCTCAATTGCAGTACACCGGGGAGCTGTTTTTT. Translation gives CASSPGLSQLQYTGELFF.

The rearrangement links TRBV4-2 to TRBJ2-3; D is ambiguous. Germline V CDR1 and CDR2: LGHNA, YNFKEQ. The CDR3 has 15 residues. Trimming shortened V by 0 bases and J by 2 bases, and 9 bases separated the two germline ends. In DNA, the CDR3 is TGTGCCAGCAGCCAAGATGGCAGGAACACAGATACGCAGTATTTT. This translates into CASSQDGRNTDTQYF.

This chain uses TRBV27 with TRBJ1-2; TRBD1 might be the D (6 bases). V was pared by 2 bases and J by 5 bases, with 15 bases between. Germline assignment: CDR1 MNHEY and CDR2 SMNVEV (reference sequence). The CDR3 loop spans 15 amino acids. The CDR3, as DNA: TGTGCCAGCAGTTTAAAGATGATAGGGGGTTATGGCTACACCTTC. It translates to CASSLKMIGGYGYTF.

This clone was seen a few times. This sequence joins TRBV9 and TRBJ2-7; D remains ambiguous. Germline V CDR1 and CDR2: SGDLS, YYNGEE. The CDR3 has 13 residues. Trimming shortened V by 4 bases and J by 0 bases, and 8 bases separated the two germline ends. The CDR3 DNA follows: TGTGCCAGCAGCCTCCGCCCCTCCTACGAGCAGTACTTC. This translates into CASSLRPSYEQYF.

V is TRBV11-2 and J is TRBJ1-2; no firm D call. V lost 1 base, J lost 0 bases, and 9 bases lay in between. CDR1 is SGHAT and CDR2 is FQNNGV in the germline V gene. This CDR3 spans 15 amino acids. The CDR3 loop reads CASSLVTWPNYGYTF. The CDR3 DNA follows: TGTGCCAGCAGCTTAGTAACCTGGCCTAACTATGGCTACACCTTC.

The chain combines TRBV6-6 with TRBJ1-5; TRBD1 is a possible D gene (5 bases). With 6 bases removed from V and 6 bases from J, the gap between germline ends came to 9 bases. CDR1 and CDR2 (germline): MNHNY, SVGAGI (reference sequence). This CDR3 is built from 12 residues. In DNA, the CDR3 is TGTGCCAGCAGCCTCAGGGTTCAGCCCCAGCATTTT. It specifies CASSLRVQPQHF.

The chain couples TRBV7-9 to TRBJ2-3, with D possibly being TRBD1 (6 bases). Trimming pared 7 bases from V and 0 bases from J, leaving 11 bases between. The germline V gene encodes CDR1 SEHNR and CDR2 FQNEAQ (reference sequence). This CDR3 spans 14 amino acids. CDR3 sequence (DNA): TGTGCCAGCACCATACAGGGTAGCACAGATACGCAGTATTTT. Protein: CASTIQGSTDTQYF.

This chain links TRBV2 with TRBJ1-1; D is uncertain. Germline lookup yields CDR1 SNHLY and CDR2 FYNNEI. The CDR3 has 11 amino acids. V shed 3 bases and J shed 3 bases, with 2 bases lying between them. In DNA form, the CDR3 reads TGTGCCAGCAGTGAGGACACTGAAGCTTTCTTT. Protein sequence: CASSEDTEAFF.

A single count supports this clone. The chain joins TRBV4-3 to TRBJ2-3, with D unresolved. V shed 1 base and J shed 7 bases, with 9 bases lying between them. Germline V gene data show CDR1 as LGHNA and CDR2 as YSLEER. The CDR3 sequence is 13 residues long. CDR3 DNA: TGCGCCAGCAGCCAAGCTCGCGTGAATACGCAGTATTTT. Amino acids: CASSQARVNTQYF.

The chain combines TRBV6-5 with TRBJ1-3, with D hard to call. Trimming shortened V by 6 bases and J by 4 bases, and 13 bases separated the two germline ends. Germline V gene sequence: CDR1 MNHEY, CDR2 SVGAGI. The CDR3 sequence is 14 residues long. The CDR3 DNA is TGTGCCAGCAGCCGCGGGCTCTTAGGAAACACCATATATTTT. Translated, it gives CASSRGLLGNTIYF.

The chain recombines TRBV6-5 with TRBJ1-1; D is unclear. The CDR3 sequence is 14 residues long. Trimming stripped 6 bases from V and 1 base from J, with 12 bases between. Germline assignment: CDR1 MNHEY and CDR2 SVGAGI. CDR3 nucleotide sequence: TGTGCCAGCAGATCCCTCCAGACGAACACTGAAGCTTTCTTT. This gives the protein CASRSLQTNTEAFF.

The chain has TRBV18 and TRBJ1-3, with unresolved D. Trimming shortened V by 6 bases and J by 4 bases, and 13 bases separated the two germline ends. The V gene's germline CDR1 is KGHSH and CDR2 LQKENI. The CDR3 covers 14 residues. The CDR3 DNA reads TGTGCCAGCTCCGAGGTCCTCCAGGGAAACACCATATATTTT. This encodes CASSEVLQGNTIYF.

J is TRBJ2-1 and V is TRBV10-3; either TRBD1 or TRBD2 may supply D (5 bases each). With 6 bases removed from V and 8 bases from J, the gap between germline ends came to 23 bases. The CDR3 runs 16 residues. Germline V gives CDR1 ENHRY, CDR2 SYGVKD. CDR3 in amino acids: CAIRDSGTSRWDEQFF. The CDR3 nucleotides are TGTGCCATCAGGGACTCCGGGACCTCACGCTGGGATGAGCAGTTCTTC.

The chain joins TRBV2 to TRBJ2-3, with 8 nucleotides matching TRBD2. Losses at the gene ends were 1 base for V and 2 bases for J; bases not matched to a gene: 5. CDR3 length equals 16 residues. Germline CDR1 reads SNHLY; CDR2 reads FYNNEI. The CDR3 reads CASSEETSASTDTQYF. The CDR3 DNA is TGTGCCAGCAGTGAAGAGACTAGCGCGTCCACAGATACGCAGTATTTT.

The table lists this clone with a few counts. This rearrangement joins TRBV19 to TRBJ2-7, with 7 bases fitting TRBD1. The junction had 6 bases not matched to a gene; V was cut back by 8 bases and J by 2 bases. CDR1 LNHDA and CDR2 SQIVND come from the germline V gene (reference sequence). This CDR3 is built from 13 residues. The CDR3: CASFRDSPYEQYF. The CDR3 bases are TGTGCCAGTTTCCGGGACAGCCCCTACGAGCAGTACTTC. Filled out from reference TRBV19 and TRBJ2-7, the complete variable domain reads DGGITQSPKYLFRKEGQNVTLSCEQNLNHDAMYWYRQDPGQGLRLIYYSQIVNDFQKGDIAEGYSVSREKKESFPLTVTSAQKNPTAFYLCASFRDSPYEQYFGPGTRLTVT.

This chain connects TRBV21-1 to TRBJ1-5; the D call in the table, TRBD1, was not verified against the DNA. TRBV21-1 is a pseudogene locus. The CDR3 length is 13 residues. The CDR3 reads CASSNQKDQPQHF. DNA for the CDR3: TGTGCCAGCAGCAATCAGAAAGATCAGCCCCAGCATTTT.

The genes are TRBV10-3 and TRBJ1-1; D gene uncertain. Trimming took 0 bases from V and 1 from J, leaving 3 bases between them. Germline CDR1 reads ENHRY; CDR2 reads SYGVKD. CDR3 length equals 13 residues. In nucleotides, the CDR3 is TGTGCCATCAGTGAGTCGGAGAACACTGAAGCTTTCTTT. It specifies CAISESENTEAFF.

The chain employs TRBV29-1 and TRBJ2-7; the match to TRBD1 covers 7 bases. CDR1 is SQVTM, CDR2 ANQGSEA, per germline. Trimming removed 3 bases from V and 7 bases from J; junction bases left unmatched: 15. This CDR3 is 15 amino acids long. The CDR3 nucleotides read TGCAGCGTTGAGGTCAGACAGGGAAGGACGGAAGAGCAGTACTTC. Protein product: CSVEVRQGRTEEQYF.

This clone was counted between two and nine times. This chain links TRBV7-2 with TRBJ2-7, with 8 nucleotides matching TRBD2. Germline-derived CDR1 and CDR2 are SGHTA and FQGNSA. V lost 2 bases and J lost 5; bases outside the gene matches: 5. This CDR3 has 14 residues. The CDR3 spells CASSLMAGGHEQYF. In nucleotides, the CDR3 is TGTGCCAGCAGCTTAATGGCGGGGGGCCACGAGCAGTACTTC.